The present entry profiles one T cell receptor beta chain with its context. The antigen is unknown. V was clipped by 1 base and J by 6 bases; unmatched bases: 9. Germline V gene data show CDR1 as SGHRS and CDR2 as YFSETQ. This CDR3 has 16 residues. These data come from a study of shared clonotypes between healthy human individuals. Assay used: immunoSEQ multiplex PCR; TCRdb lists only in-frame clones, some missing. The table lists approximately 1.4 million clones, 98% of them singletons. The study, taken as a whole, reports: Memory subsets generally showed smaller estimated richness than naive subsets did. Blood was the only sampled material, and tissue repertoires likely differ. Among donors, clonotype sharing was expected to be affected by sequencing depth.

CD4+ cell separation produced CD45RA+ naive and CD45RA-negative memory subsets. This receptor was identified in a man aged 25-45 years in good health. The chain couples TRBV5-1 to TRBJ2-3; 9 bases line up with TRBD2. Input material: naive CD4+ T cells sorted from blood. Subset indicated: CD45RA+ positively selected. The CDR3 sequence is CASSLLPSGIEDTQYF. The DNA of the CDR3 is TGCGCCAGCAGCTTGTTGCCTAGCGGGATTGAGGATACGCAGTATTTT.